The clone carrying this T cell receptor beta chain was seen many times. The data were taken from a study of immune characterization of retroperitoneal liposarcoma. TCRdb passed the PCR reads through MiXCR, listing each CDR3 protein once. The table records 4,000 to 6,500 distinct CDR3 sequences, around 30% of them present only once. CDR3 length equals 14 residues. Germline V gene data show CDR1 as WNHNN and CDR2 as SYGVQD (reference sequence). V lost 5 bases, J lost 3 bases, and 14 bases lay in between. Material for sequencing was tumor tissue. The receptor was isolated from a female donor with retroperitoneal liposarcoma. The V and J genes are TRBV10-1 and TRBJ2-7; D remains unclear. The CDR3 here is CASSPRRAVYEQYF. The CDR3 region has the DNA TGCGCCAGCAGTCCCCGCAGAGCAGTCTACGAGCAGTACTTC.